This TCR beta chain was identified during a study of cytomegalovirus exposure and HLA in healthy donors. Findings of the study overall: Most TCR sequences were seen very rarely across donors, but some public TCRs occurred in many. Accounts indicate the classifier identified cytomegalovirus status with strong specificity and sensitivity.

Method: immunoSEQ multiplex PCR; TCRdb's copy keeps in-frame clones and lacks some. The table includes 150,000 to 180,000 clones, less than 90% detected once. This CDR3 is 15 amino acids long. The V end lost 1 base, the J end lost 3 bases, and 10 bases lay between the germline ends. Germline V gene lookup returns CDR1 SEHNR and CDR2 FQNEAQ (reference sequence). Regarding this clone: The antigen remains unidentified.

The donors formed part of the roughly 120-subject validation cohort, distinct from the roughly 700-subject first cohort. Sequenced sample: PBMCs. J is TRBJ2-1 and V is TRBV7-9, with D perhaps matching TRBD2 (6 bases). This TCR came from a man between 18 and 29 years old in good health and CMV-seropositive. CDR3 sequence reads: CASSLGRGDYNEQFF. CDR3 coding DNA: TGTGCCAGCAGCTTAGGGCGGGGCGACTACAATGAGCAGTTCTTC.